This T cell receptor beta chain is from a study of blood T cell repertoires in COVID-19. The CDR3 covers 15 residues. CDR1 is SGHRS, CDR2 YFSETQ, per germline. The trim removed 0 bases at V and 12 bases at J, leaving 7 bases unmatched. The authors' processing: Amplification from reference gene primers served as the basis for estimated nucleated cell counts. Here immunoSEQ multiplex PCR was the method, and the copy in TCRdb shows in-frame clones only, minus some. V and J calls and clone size are copied from that table; D and trimming were computed from the DNA. The table lists 55,000 to 65,000 clones, roughly 88% of them singletons, with 1.6% in the top ten.

This receptor was identified in a human donor in a cohort sampled during active COVID-19. Sequences were obtained from peripheral blood. The chain joins TRBV5-1 to TRBJ2-1; TRBD2 aligns across 12 bases. This CDR3 is CASSLEGLAGWGQFF. In nucleotides, the CDR3 is TGCGCCAGCAGCTTGGAGGGACTAGCGGGCTGGGGGCAGTTCTTC.